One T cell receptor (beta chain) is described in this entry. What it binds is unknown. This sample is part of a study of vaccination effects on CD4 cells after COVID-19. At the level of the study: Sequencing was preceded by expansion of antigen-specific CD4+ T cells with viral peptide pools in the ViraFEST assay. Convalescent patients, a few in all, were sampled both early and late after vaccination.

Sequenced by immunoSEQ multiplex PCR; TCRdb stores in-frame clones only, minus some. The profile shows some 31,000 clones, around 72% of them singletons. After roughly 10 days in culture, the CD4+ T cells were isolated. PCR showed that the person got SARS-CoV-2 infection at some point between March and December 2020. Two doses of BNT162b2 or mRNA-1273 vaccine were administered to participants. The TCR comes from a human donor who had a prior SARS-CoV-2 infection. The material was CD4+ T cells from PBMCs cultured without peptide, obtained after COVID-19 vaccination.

CDR3 DNA: TGTGCCTGGAGGATACTAGACAGGGGGCGGGCTGAAGCTTTCTTT. It is translated as CAWRILDRGRAEAFF. The V and J genes are TRBV30 and TRBJ1-1; 10 nucleotides align to TRBD1. The CDR3 contains 15 residues. V trimming: 3 bases; J trimming: 6 bases; junction bases outside the gene matches: 10. From germline, CDR1 is GTSNPN and CDR2 SVGIG (reference sequence).